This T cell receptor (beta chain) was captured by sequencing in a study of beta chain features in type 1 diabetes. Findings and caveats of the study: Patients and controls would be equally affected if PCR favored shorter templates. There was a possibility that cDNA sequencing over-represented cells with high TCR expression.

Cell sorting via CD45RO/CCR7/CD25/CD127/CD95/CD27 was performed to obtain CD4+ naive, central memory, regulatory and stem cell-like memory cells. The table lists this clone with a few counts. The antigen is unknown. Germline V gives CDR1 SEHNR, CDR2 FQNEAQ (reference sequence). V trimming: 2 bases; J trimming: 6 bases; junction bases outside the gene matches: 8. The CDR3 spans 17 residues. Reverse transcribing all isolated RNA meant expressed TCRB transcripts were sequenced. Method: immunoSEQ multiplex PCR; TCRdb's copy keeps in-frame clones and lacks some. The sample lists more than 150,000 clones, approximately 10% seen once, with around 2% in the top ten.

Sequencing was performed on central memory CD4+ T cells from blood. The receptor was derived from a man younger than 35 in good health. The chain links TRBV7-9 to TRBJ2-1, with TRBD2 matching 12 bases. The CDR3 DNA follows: TGTGCCAGCAGCTTATTCCGCACTAGCGGGAGGACCAATGAGCAGTTCTTC. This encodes CASSLFRTSGRTNEQFF.